This T cell receptor (beta chain) was sequenced during a study of T cells in localized non-small cell lung cancer. This table comes from immunoSEQ multiplex PCR, and its TCRdb copy is limited to in-frame clones, with some not included. This table holds about 5,400 clones, roughly 85% found once. Germline CDR1 is GTSNPN and CDR2 is SVGIG (reference sequence). The CDR3 has 12 residues. Trimming removed 0 bases from V and 7 bases from J, with 9 bases in between. As concerns this clone: Its cognate antigen is unknown.

Study-wide points: A median of around 52 clones ranked among the top 100 in tumor appeared in adjacent lung. It remains possible that heterogeneity exists, since only one tumor region was sequenced. Longer survival (overall) was linked to higher T cell density in blood. In uninvolved adjacent lung, T cell clonality reached its highest value, exceeding tumor.

The chain joins TRBV30 to TRBJ1-2, with D hard to call. The sequencing used PBMCs, collected before any cancer treatment. The clonotype was recovered from a woman aged 35-75 years with stage II lung adenocarcinoma. The CDR3 DNA reads as TGTGCCTGGAGTGTGGGAAATACTGGCTACACCTTC. This encodes CAWSVGNTGYTF.